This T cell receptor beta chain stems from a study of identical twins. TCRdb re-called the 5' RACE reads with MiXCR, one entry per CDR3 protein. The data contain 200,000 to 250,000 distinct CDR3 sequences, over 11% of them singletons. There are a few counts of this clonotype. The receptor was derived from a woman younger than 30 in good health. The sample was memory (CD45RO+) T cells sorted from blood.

This chain's CDR3 is CAIRGVGQQNTEAFF. For the CDR3, the DNA is TGTGCCATCAGGGGGGTAGGGCAGCAGAACACTGAAGCTTTCTTT. The rearrangement joins TRBV10-3 to TRBJ1-1, with D perhaps matching TRBD1 (5 bases). CDR1 ENHRY and CDR2 SYGVKD come from the germline V gene. The V end lost 6 bases, the J end lost 1 base, and 15 bases lay between the germline ends. The CDR3 is 15 amino acids.